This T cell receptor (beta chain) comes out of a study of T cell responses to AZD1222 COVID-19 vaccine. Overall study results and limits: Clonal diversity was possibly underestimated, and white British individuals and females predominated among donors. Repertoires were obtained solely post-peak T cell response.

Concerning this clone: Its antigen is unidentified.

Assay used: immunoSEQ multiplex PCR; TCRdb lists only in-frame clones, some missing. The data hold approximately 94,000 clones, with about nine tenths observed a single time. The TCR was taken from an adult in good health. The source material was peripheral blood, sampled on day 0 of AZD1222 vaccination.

DNA of the CDR3: TGTGCCAGCAGTCAGGACAGGAACGAGCAGTACTTC. This translates into CASSQDRNEQYF. The chain recombines TRBV6-2 or TRBV6-3 with TRBJ2-7, with 7 positions matching TRBD1. Germline assignment: CDR1 MNHEY and CDR2 SVGEGT. J gave up 5 bases and V 5 bases, and 3 bases lay outside the gene matches. The CDR3 has 12 amino acids.